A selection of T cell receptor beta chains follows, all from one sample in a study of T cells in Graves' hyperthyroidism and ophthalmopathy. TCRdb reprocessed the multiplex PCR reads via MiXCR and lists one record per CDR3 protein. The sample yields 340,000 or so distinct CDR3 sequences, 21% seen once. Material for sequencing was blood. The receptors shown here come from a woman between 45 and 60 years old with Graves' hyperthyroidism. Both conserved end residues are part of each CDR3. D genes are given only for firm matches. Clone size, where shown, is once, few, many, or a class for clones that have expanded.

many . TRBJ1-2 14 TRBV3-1 CASTPGGGLYGYTF TGTGCCAGCACCCCGGGGGGGGGGCTCTATGGCTACACCTTC
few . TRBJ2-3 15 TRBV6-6 CASSYGGGPTDTQYF TGTGCCAGCAGTTACGGGGGGGGCCCCACAGATACGCAGTATTTT
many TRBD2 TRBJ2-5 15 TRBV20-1 CSASIPGLVVETQYF TGCAGTGCTAGCATCCCGGGACTAGTTGTGGAGACCCAGTACTTC
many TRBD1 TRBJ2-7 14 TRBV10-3 CAIRGAQGPYEQYF TGTGCCATCAGGGGGGCACAGGGGCCCTACGAGCAGTACTTC
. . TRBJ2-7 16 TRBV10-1 CASSEHARGVTYEQYF TGCGCCAGCAGTGAGCATGCTAGGGGGGTCACCTACGAGCAGTACTTC
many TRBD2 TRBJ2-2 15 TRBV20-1 CSAQGGRAGTGELFF TGCAGTGCTCAAGGCGGGAGGGCCGGCACCGGGGAGCTGTTTTTT
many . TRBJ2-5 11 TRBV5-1 CASRAEETQYF TGCGCCAGCAGAGCAGAAGAGACCCAGTACTTC
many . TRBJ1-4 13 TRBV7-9 CASSLQGFEKLFF TGTGCCAGCAGCCTACAGGGTTTTGAAAAACTGTTTTTT
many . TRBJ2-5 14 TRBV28 CASSGGTWGETQYF TGTGCCAGCAGCGGCGGGACTTGGGGAGAGACCCAGTACTTC
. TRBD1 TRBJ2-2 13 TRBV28 CVSSRGYTGELFF TGTGTCAGCAGCAGGGGGTACACCGGGGAGCTGTTTTTT
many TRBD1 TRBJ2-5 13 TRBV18 CASSAGTGQTQYF TGTGCCAGCTCCGCCGGGACAGGGCAGACCCAGTACTTC
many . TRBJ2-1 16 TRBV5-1 CASSSGLASVDNEQFF TGCGCCAGCAGCTCCGGCTTAGCGTCGGTGGACAATGAGCAGTTCTTC
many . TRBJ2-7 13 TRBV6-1 CASSEFVSYEQYF TGTGCCAGCAGTGAATTCGTTAGCTACGAGCAGTACTTC
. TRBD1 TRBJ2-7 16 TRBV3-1 CASSQHPGTGPYEQYF TGTGCCAGCAGCCAACACCCCGGGACAGGGCCCTACGAGCAGTACTTC
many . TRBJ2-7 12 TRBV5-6 CASSLGGVEQYF TGTGCCAGCAGCTTGGGGGGGGTCGAGCAGTACTTC
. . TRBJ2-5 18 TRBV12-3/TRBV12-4 CASSLWVGGKGTQETQYF TGTGCCAGCAGTTTATGGGTGGGAGGGAAGGGGACACAAGAGACCCAGTACTTC
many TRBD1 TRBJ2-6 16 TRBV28 CASRAGGRTGANVLTF TGTGCCAGCAGGGCAGGGGGCAGGACTGGGGCCAACGTCCTGACTTTC
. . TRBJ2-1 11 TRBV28 CASTSAEKQFF TGTGCCAGCACGTCGGCGGAAAAGCAGTTCTTC
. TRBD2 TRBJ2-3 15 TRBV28 CASRRTSRRIDTQYF TGTGCCAGCAGGAGGACTAGCAGACGAATAGATACGCAGTATTTT
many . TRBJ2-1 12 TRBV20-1 CSARNSGHEQFF TGCAGTGCTAGAAATAGCGGCCACGAGCAGTTCTTC
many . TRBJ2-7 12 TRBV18 CASSPGGDEQYF TGTGCCAGCTCACCCGGAGGGGATGAGCAGTACTTC
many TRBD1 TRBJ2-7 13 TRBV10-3 CAIKTGTGDEQYF TGTGCCATCAAAACCGGGACAGGGGACGAGCAGTACTTC
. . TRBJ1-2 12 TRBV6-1 CASSEAGIGYTF TGTGCCAGCAGTGAAGCAGGGATTGGCTACACCTTC
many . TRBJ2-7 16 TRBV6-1 CASSSRGGSLTYEQYF TGTGCCAGCAGCTCAAGGGGGGGGTCCCTTACCTACGAGCAGTACTTC
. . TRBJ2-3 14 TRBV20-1 CSARPDSLAYTQYF TGCAGTGCTAGACCGGACTCCCTTGCATATACGCAGTATTTT
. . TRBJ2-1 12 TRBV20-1 CSATPGYNEQFF TGCAGTGCTACCCCAGGTTACAATGAGCAGTTCTTC
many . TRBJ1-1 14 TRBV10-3 CANSPGPMDTEAFF TGTGCCAATTCACCGGGACCCATGGACACTGAAGCTTTCTTT
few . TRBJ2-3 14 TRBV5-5 CASSFSTNTDTQYF TGTGCCAGCAGCTTCAGCACCAACACAGATACGCAGTATTTT
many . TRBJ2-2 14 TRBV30 CAWSYRANTGELFF TGTGCCTGGAGTTACAGGGCGAACACCGGGGAGCTGTTTTTT
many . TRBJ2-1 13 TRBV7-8 CASSLDGANEQFF TGTGCCAGCAGCTTAGACGGGGCCAATGAGCAGTTCTTC
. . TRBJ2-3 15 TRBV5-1 CASRPDRRFTDTQYF TGCGCCAGCAGACCAGACAGGCGATTCACAGATACGCAGTATTTT
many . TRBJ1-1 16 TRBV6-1 CASSSHTPGQNTEAFF TGTGCCAGCAGCTCTCATACTCCGGGACAGAACACTGAAGCTTTCTTT
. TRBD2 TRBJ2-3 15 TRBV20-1 CSARLAGGAPDTQYF TGCAGTGCTAGACTAGCGGGGGGGGCCCCAGATACGCAGTATTTT
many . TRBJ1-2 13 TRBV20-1 CSARKDGGYGYTF TGCAGTGCTAGAAAAGACGGAGGCTATGGCTACACCTTC
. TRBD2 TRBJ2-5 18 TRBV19 CAGSTRLTSGRRGETQYF TGTGCCGGTAGTACCCGACTGACTAGCGGGCGACGGGGAGAGACCCAGTACTTC
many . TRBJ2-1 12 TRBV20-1 CSARFRYNEQFF TGCAGTGCTCGATTCAGGTACAATGAGCAGTTCTTC
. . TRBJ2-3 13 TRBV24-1 CATSQSPTDTQYF TGTGCCACCAGCCAATCCCCCACAGATACGCAGTATTTT
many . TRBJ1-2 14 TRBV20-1 CSARPGETNYGYTF TGCAGTGCTAGACCCGGAGAAACTAACTATGGCTACACCTTC
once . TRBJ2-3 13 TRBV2 CASSAREADTQYF TGTGCCAGCAGCGCGAGGGAGGCAGATACGCAGTATTTT
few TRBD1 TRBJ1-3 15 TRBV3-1 CASSQVRGQGNTIYF TGTGCCAGCAGCCAAGTAAGGGGGCAAGGAAACACCATATATTTT
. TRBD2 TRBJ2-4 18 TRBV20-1 CSARAHDGGGLAKNIQYF TGCAGTGCTAGAGCCCATGATGGCGGGGGGCTAGCCAAAAACATTCAGTACTTC
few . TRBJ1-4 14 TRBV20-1 CSVLSRGRNEKLFF TGCAGTGTACTTTCACGGGGGAGAAATGAAAAACTGTTTTTT
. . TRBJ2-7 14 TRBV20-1 CSAPPGQRAGEQYF TGCAGTGCTCCTCCCGGACAGCGGGCCGGCGAGCAGTACTTC
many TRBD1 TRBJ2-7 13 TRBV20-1 CSVPGQGDYEQYF TGCAGTGTGCCGGGACAGGGGGATTACGAGCAGTACTTC
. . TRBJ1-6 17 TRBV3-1 CASSLGWGATDNSPLHF TGTGCCAGCAGCCTGGGCTGGGGGGCAACGGATAATTCACCCCTCCACTTT
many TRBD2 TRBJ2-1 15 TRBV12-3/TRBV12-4 CASSELAGVYNEQFF TGTGCCAGCAGCGAACTAGCGGGAGTGTACAATGAGCAGTTCTTC
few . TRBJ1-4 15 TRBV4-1 CASSQDGGGNEKLFF TGCGCCAGCAGCCAAGATGGAGGGGGTAATGAAAAACTGTTTTTT
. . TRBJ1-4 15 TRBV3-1 CASSQDWGAREKLFF TGTGCCAGCAGCCAAGATTGGGGGGCGCGTGAAAAACTGTTTTTT
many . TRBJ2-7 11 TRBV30 CAWSAPYEQYF TGTGCCTGGAGTGCACCCTACGAGCAGTACTTC
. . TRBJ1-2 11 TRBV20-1 CSASFYYGYTF TGCAGTGCTAGTTTCTACTATGGCTACACCTTC
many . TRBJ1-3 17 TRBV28 CASRRTPLRSSGNTIYF TGTGCCAGCAGACGGACACCTCTCAGGAGCTCTGGAAACACCATATATTTT
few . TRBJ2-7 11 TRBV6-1 CASSGHLEQYF TGTGCCAGCAGTGGCCACCTCGAGCAGTACTTC
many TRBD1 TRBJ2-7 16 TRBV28 CASSPITGGAVNEQYF TGTGCCAGCAGTCCTATCACAGGGGGCGCAGTGAACGAGCAGTACTTC
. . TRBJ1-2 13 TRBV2 CASSVDIAGGYTF TGTGCCAGCAGTGTAGACATCGCGGGGGGCTACACCTTC